Following are 31 T cell receptor beta chains from one sample sequenced in a study of shared T cell receptors in the human thymus. TCRdb keeps only in-frame clones here, not all; method: immunoSEQ multiplex PCR. The sample lists a few hundred thousand clones, 95% occurring once. The sequencing sample was made of thymocytes. These receptors were taken from a human donor.

V is TRBV12-5 and J is TRBJ2-1, with 12 bases identical to TRBD1. CDR1 and CDR2 from the germline V gene are LGHNT and FRNRAP. With 2 bases clipped from V and 9 bases from J, the junction kept 11 bases outside the gene matches. The CDR3 length is 17 residues. DNA for the CDR3: TGTGCTAGTGGTTTGCGGGACAGGGGGCGCCTAGGCCCTGAGCAGTTCTTC. Translating it yields CASGLRDRGRLGPEQFF. Drawing the rest from reference TRBV12-5 and TRBJ2-1, the complete variable domain is DARVTQTPRHKVTEMGQEVTMRCQPILGHNTVFWYRQTMMQGLELLAYFRNRAPLDDSGMPKDRFSAEMPDATLATLKIQPSEPRDSAVYFCASGLRDRGRLGPEQFFGPGTRLTVL.

The chain recombines TRBV7-2 with TRBJ2-7; 7 nucleotides line up with TRBD2. Germline lookup yields CDR1 SGHTA and CDR2 FQGNSA. V was pared by 4 bases and J by 5 bases, with 11 bases of the junction left unmatched. The CDR3 runs 15 residues. CDR3 DNA: TGTGCCAGCAGCTCCGGGAAGCGGGAAACCGACGAGCAGTACTTC. Its translation: CASSSGKRETDEQYF.

J is TRBJ2-5 and V is TRBV28; D gene ambiguous. The CDR3 runs to 12 residues. Germline loops: CDR1 MDHEN, CDR2 SYDVKM. Trimming shortened V by 3 bases and J by 5 bases, and 7 bases separated the two germline ends. In DNA form, the CDR3 reads TGTGCCAGCAGTTTGGTTGGGGAGACCCAGTACTTC. This encodes CASSLVGETQYF.

This sequence joins TRBV4-3 and TRBJ2-1, with 8 bases that match TRBD1. Trimming took 0 bases from V and 7 from J; bases not matched to a gene: 5. CDR1 and CDR2 from the germline V gene are LGHNA and YSLEER. This CDR3 spans 15 amino acids. The DNA of the CDR3 is TGCGCCAGCAGCCAAGAAAACAGGGGGAGAAATGAGCAGTTCTTC. Protein: CASSQENRGRNEQFF.

The V and J genes are TRBV28 and TRBJ2-7; 7 positions agree with TRBD1. The CDR3 totals 16 residues. In germline, CDR1 is MDHEN, CDR2 SYDVKM. The trim removed 4 bases at V and 7 bases at J, leaving 16 bases unmatched. CDR3 nucleotides: TGTGCCAGCAGTTCCCATATAGGGGGCCCTACCCGAGAGCAGTACTTC. It codes for CASSSHIGGPTREQYF.

The genes are TRBV28 and TRBJ2-3; 11 bases match TRBD1. The ends lost 4 bases at V and 6 bases at J; junction bases unmatched: 6. Looked up from germline, CDR1 is MDHEN and CDR2 is SYDVKM. CDR3 length equals 15 residues. The CDR3, as DNA: TGTGCCAGCAGTTCCCCCGGGACAGGGGGGGATACGCAGTATTTT. Translating gives CASSSPGTGGDTQYF.

The chain uses TRBV27 and TRBJ1-5, with 7 bases fitting TRBD1. There are 14 residues in the CDR3. After removal of 7 bases from V and 5 bases from J, the junction contained 8 bases not matched to a gene. Germline values: CDR1 MNHEY, CDR2 SMNVEV (reference sequence). The CDR3 reads CASKGQATYQPQHF. CDR3 DNA: TGTGCCAGCAAAGGACAGGCCACCTATCAGCCCCAGCATTTT.

The V gene is TRBV14, the J gene TRBJ2-3, with a weak D call TRBD2 (5 bases). Germline-derived CDR1 and CDR2 are SGHDN and FVKESK. V shed 1 base and J shed 3 bases, with 23 bases lying between them. This CDR3 is built from 19 residues. In DNA, the CDR3 is TGTGCCAGCAGCCAAGTACGGGATTCGGCCTCAGTAACTACAGATACGCAGTATTTT. Translation: CASSQVRDSASVTTDTQYF.

V usage is TRBV11-2 and J usage is TRBJ2-1; D is perhaps TRBD2 (5 bases). The V end lost 3 bases, the J end lost 6 bases, and 12 bases lay between the germline ends. Germline CDR1 SGHAT, CDR2 FQNNGV. The CDR3 is made up of 14 amino acids. DNA for the CDR3: TGTGCCAGCAGCTTGTACGAGCGGCGCAATGAGCAGTTCTTC. This gives the protein CASSLYERRNEQFF.

V usage is TRBV19 and J usage is TRBJ1-2; D is possibly TRBD1 (5 bases). The length of the CDR3 is 13 residues. With 3 bases removed from V and 6 bases from J, the gap between germline ends came to 11 bases. Germline V gene lookup returns CDR1 LNHDA and CDR2 SQIVND (reference sequence). The CDR3 DNA sequence: TGTGCCAGTAGTATGAAGGGGAGGAATGGCTACACCTTC. This codes for CASSMKGRNGYTF.

The chain carries TRBV28 and TRBJ2-7; 9 nucleotides match TRBD1. J was trimmed by 5 bases and V by 3 bases; bases with no gene match: 14. The CDR3 extends over 17 amino acids. From germline, CDR1 is MDHEN and CDR2 SYDVKM. The chain's CDR3 is CASSLAPTGQGGDEQYF. For the CDR3, the DNA is TGTGCCAGCAGTTTGGCTCCAACGGGACAGGGAGGGGACGAGCAGTACTTC. The entire variable domain, with the rest obtained from reference TRBV28 and TRBJ2-7, is as follows: DVKVTQSSRYLVKRTGEKVFLECVQDMDHENMFWYRQDPGLGLRLIYFSYDVKMKEKGDIPEGYSVSREKKERFSLILESASTNQTSMYLCASSLAPTGQGGDEQYFGPGTRLTVT.

The chain employs TRBV6-4 and TRBJ2-1, with 10 bases fitting TRBD2. The CDR3 loop spans 19 amino acids. CDR1 MRHNA and CDR2 SNTAGT come from the germline V gene. J gave up 1 base and V 2 bases, and 11 bases lay outside the gene matches. CDR3 amino acids: CASSDNGLAGERSYNEQFF. The CDR3, as DNA: TGTGCCAGCAGTGACAACGGGCTAGCGGGAGAACGATCCTACAATGAGCAGTTCTTC.

The rearrangement uses TRBV6-5 and TRBJ1-4; D gene uncertain. Germline lookup yields CDR1 MNHEY and CDR2 SVGAGI. The CDR3 contains 14 residues. Trimming took 2 bases from V and 7 from J, leaving 11 bases between them. The CDR3 sequence: CASSYGAGGEKLFF. CDR3 bases: TGTGCCAGCAGTTACGGCGCAGGAGGTGAAAAACTGTTTTTT.

This rearrangement joins TRBV19 to TRBJ2-7; 7 nucleotides line up with TRBD1. CDR1 and CDR2 (germline): LNHDA, SQIVND (reference sequence). This CDR3 spans 16 amino acids. After removal of 4 bases from V and 2 bases from J, the junction contained 11 bases not matched to a gene. The chain's CDR3 is CASSNTPRGKTYEQYF. In DNA, the CDR3 is TGTGCCAGTAGTAATACCCCCAGGGGGAAGACCTACGAGCAGTACTTC.

V gene TRBV7-2 combines with J gene TRBJ2-7; 7 positions agree with TRBD1. V trimming: 5 bases; J trimming: 2 bases; junction bases outside the gene matches: 6. The CDR3 extends over 14 amino acids. Germline values: CDR1 SGHTA, CDR2 FQGNSA. CDR3 loop: CASSIRQGAYEQYF. CDR3 sequence (DNA): TGTGCCAGCAGCATAAGACAGGGCGCCTACGAGCAGTACTTC.

The CDR3 region is CASSESIVHNEQFF. In DNA form, the CDR3 reads TGTGCCAGCAGTGAATCGATAGTTCACAATGAGCAGTTCTTC. The genes are TRBV6-1 and TRBJ2-1; D gene uncertain. Per the germline V gene, CDR1 is MNHNS and CDR2 is SASEGT. Between the trimmed V and J ends, which lost 2 bases and 5 bases, there was a span of 10 bases. CDR3 size: 14 residues.

Here the CDR3 DNA reads TGTGCCACAACTCCTAGGGCGGGAGGACTCACAGATACGCAGTATTTT. It yields the protein CATTPRAGGLTDTQYF. V is TRBV19 and J is TRBJ2-3, with TRBD2 matching 8 bases. The V segment lost 10 bases and the J segment 2 bases; nucleotides outside the gene matches: 14. Germline V gives CDR1 LNHDA, CDR2 SQIVND (reference sequence). CDR3 length: 16 amino acids. Variable domain in full (rest from reference TRBV19 and TRBJ2-3): DGGITQSPKYLFRKEGQNVTLSCEQNLNHDAMYWYRQDPGQGLRLIYYSQIVNDFQKGDIAEGYSVSREKKESFPLTVTSAQKNPTAFYLCATTPRAGGLTDTQYFGPGTRLTVL.

The V call is TRBV14, the J call TRBJ2-5, with 9 bases fitting TRBD1. Germline CDR1 is SGHDN and CDR2 is FVKESK. The V and J ends lost 0 bases and 5 bases, in that order; junction bases with no gene match: 7. This CDR3 comprises 16 residues. The CDR3 spells CASSQDGTGREETQYF. The CDR3 nucleotides are TGTGCCAGCAGCCAAGATGGGACAGGGAGAGAGGAGACCCAGTACTTC.

This chain joins TRBV6-5 and TRBJ1-5; TRBD1 agrees at 7 bases. Germline CDR1 MNHEY, CDR2 SVGAGI. V trimming: 11 bases; J trimming: 5 bases; junction bases outside the gene matches: 15. The length of the CDR3 is 15 residues. DNA of the CDR3: TGTGCCTCGCGAAGGGGGCAGGGAGGAGATCAGCCCCAGCATTTT. It translates to CASRRGQGGDQPQHF.

The J gene is TRBJ1-5, the V gene TRBV7-2, with D perhaps matching TRBD1 (5 bases). Trimming removed 1 base from V and 0 bases from J, with 19 bases in between. There are 19 residues in the CDR3. The germline gives CDR1 SGHTA, CDR2 FQGNSA. The CDR3 region is CASSLEQGGNFGSNQPQHF. As DNA, the CDR3 is TGTGCCAGCAGCTTAGAGCAGGGTGGGAACTTCGGTAGCAATCAGCCCCAGCATTTT.

CDR3: CASSFFHPGGYEQFF. Written as DNA, the CDR3 is TGTGCCAGCAGTTTCTTCCATCCTGGGGGTTATGAGCAGTTCTTC. The chain couples TRBV6-5 to TRBJ2-1; D may match TRBD1 or TRBD2 (5 bases each). V was pared by 4 bases and J by 8 bases, with 18 bases between. Germline V gene sequence: CDR1 MNHEY, CDR2 SVGAGI. The CDR3 extends over 15 amino acids.

The genes are TRBV10-1 and TRBJ2-7; perhaps TRBD2 as D (6 bases). This CDR3 contains 15 residues. The V and J ends lost 6 bases and 6 bases respectively, with 21 bases between them. The V gene's germline CDR1 is WNHNN and CDR2 SYGVQD (reference sequence). CDR3 in DNA: TGCGCCAGCAGCGTTACCGGGTCAGCGGGCGGCGAGCAGTACTTC. Translating it yields CASSVTGSAGGEQYF.

This rearrangement joins TRBV14 to TRBJ2-1; D may be TRBD2 (5 bases). CDR3 length equals 16 residues. Deletions cut 1 base from V and 6 bases from J, with 16 bases between. Germline V CDR1 and CDR2: SGHDN, FVKESK. For the CDR3, the DNA is TGTGCCAGCAGCCAAGTAGGGAGTCTCATGATCAATGAGCAGTTCTTC. Amino acid sequence: CASSQVGSLMINEQFF.

The V call is TRBV11-3, the J call TRBJ2-1; maybe TRBD2 (5 bases). The CDR3 is 15 residues long. The germline V gene has CDR1 SGHNT and CDR2 YENEEA. V lost 8 bases and J lost 0, with 14 bases in between. This chain's CDR3 is CASRTDRGSYNEQFF. CDR3 nucleotides: TGTGCCAGCCGAACGGATCGGGGCTCCTACAATGAGCAGTTCTTC.

This clone was observed a single time. The genes are TRBV9 and TRBJ1-2; tentatively, D is TRBD1 (5 bases). V was clipped by 1 base and J by 4 bases, with 11 bases between them. The CDR3 spans 14 residues. Per germline, CDR1 SGDLS and CDR2 YYNGEE. The CDR3 nucleotides read TGTGCCAGCAGCGTATCAGGGTTTGGCTATGGCTACACCTTC. As protein: CASSVSGFGYGYTF.

The V call is TRBV21-1, the J call TRBJ1-5. TRBV21-1 represents a pseudogene. This CDR3 region has 17 residues. This CDR3 reads CASSKGEVEDSNQPQHF. The CDR3 bases are TGTGCCAGCAGCAAAGGGGAAGTCGAGGATAGCAATCAGCCCCAGCATTTT.

The chain recombines TRBV28 with TRBJ1-5; 9 positions match TRBD1. The ends lost 4 bases at V and 7 bases at J; junction bases unmatched: 8. The CDR3 loop spans 15 amino acids. Germline V CDR1 and CDR2: MDHEN, SYDVKM. CDR3 bases: TGTGCCAGCAGTTCTCTACAGGGGGCCGTACAGCCCCAGCATTTT. Protein sequence: CASSSLQGAVQPQHF.

The chain has TRBV28 and TRBJ1-5, with D hard to call. The CDR3 extends over 16 amino acids. V dropped 5 bases and J dropped 3 bases, with 17 bases sitting between them. CDR1 and CDR2 (germline): MDHEN, SYDVKM. CDR3 DNA: TGTGCCAGCAGTCCCGAATCACGGGAGCTCAATCAGCCCCAGCATTTT. It codes for CASSPESRELNQPQHF.

The J gene is TRBJ1-2, the V gene TRBV7-8; D possibly corresponds to TRBD1 (6 bases). The V gene's germline CDR1 is SGHVS and CDR2 FQNEAQ. The CDR3 spans 12 residues. Trimming cost V 4 bases and J 5 bases, with 8 bases left between them. Written as DNA, the CDR3 is TGTGCCAGCAGCTCAGGGGCGTATGGCTACACCTTC. Amino acid sequence: CASSSGAYGYTF.

The chain couples TRBV6-4 to TRBJ2-2; TRBD1 matches at 8 bases. J lost 0 bases, V lost 0 bases, and 3 bases had no gene match. The CDR3 loop spans 17 amino acids. CDR1 is MRHNA, CDR2 SNTAGT, per germline. The CDR3 here is CASSDSGRGPNTGELFF. The DNA of the CDR3 is TGTGCCAGCAGTGACTCGGGCAGGGGGCCGAACACCGGGGAGCTGTTTTTT.

The rearrangement links TRBV2 to TRBJ1-1, with D possibly matching TRBD1 (5 bases). The CDR3 covers 14 residues. In germline, CDR1 is SNHLY, CDR2 FYNNEI. With 4 bases removed from V and 1 base from J, the gap between germline ends came to 10 bases. The CDR3 DNA reads TGTGCCAGCAGTGTTCGGGGCCCGAACACTGAAGCTTTCTTT. Its protein is CASSVRGPNTEAFF.